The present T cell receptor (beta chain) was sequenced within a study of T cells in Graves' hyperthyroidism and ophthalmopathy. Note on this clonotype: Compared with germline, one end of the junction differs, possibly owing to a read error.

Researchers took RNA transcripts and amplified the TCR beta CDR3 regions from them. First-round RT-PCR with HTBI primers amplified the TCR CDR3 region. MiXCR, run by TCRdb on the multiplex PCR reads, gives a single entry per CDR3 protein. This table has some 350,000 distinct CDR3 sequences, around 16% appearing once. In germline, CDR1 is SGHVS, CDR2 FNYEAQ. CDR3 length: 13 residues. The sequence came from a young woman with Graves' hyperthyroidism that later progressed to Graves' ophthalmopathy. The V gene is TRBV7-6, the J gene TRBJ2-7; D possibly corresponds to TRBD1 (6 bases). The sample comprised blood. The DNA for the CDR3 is TGTGCCAGCAGCTTAGGGGGGCTGTACGAGCAGCACTTC. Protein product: CASSLGGLYEQHF.